This T cell receptor beta chain was identified during a study of T cell clonality in common variable immunodeficiency. Whole-study findings and limits: CVID subjects had higher TCRbeta clonality than healthy controls, most marked in about a third.

TCRdb's table, derived via immunoSEQ multiplex PCR, lists solely in-frame clones and lacks some. This repertoire lists approximately 37,000 clones without singletons; 8% to 10% sits in the top ten. This clone was detected ten times or more. Its cognate antigen is unknown. With the read ending 3 residues before the CDR3 end, the germline J gene is used to fill in that end. The CDR3 length is 13 residues. Germline V gives CDR1 SGHDN, CDR2 FVKESK. The genes are TRBV14 and TRBJ1-4, with 10 bases that match TRBD1. The sequence derives from a person aged 18-69 years in good health. The source material was peripheral blood mononuclear cells. The part of the CDR3 DNA that was read is TGTGCCAGCAGTTCTCAGACAGGGGGCAAA. It specifies CASSSQTGGK. The CDR3 in its entirety is CASSSQTGGKLFF. Together with reference TRBV14 and TRBJ1-4, the CDR3 gives the full variable domain: EAGVTQFPSHSVIEKGQTVTLRCDPISGHDNLYWYRRVMGKEIKFLLHFVKESKQDESGMPNNRFLAERTGGTYSTLKVQPAELEDSGVYFCASSSQTGGKLFFGSGTQLSVL.